The TCR beta chain under discussion was sequenced for a study of blood T cell repertoires in COVID-19. The wider study: T cells, B-cell-depleted T cells, or PBMCs supplied cDNA or gDNA.

In the study's own analysis: Amplified reference gene primers provided the basis for estimating nucleated cell counts. Sequencing was performed with immunoSEQ multiplex PCR; in TCRdb, only in-frame clones are kept and a portion is missing. V and J calls and clone size are given by that table; D and trimming were obtained from the DNA. The table shows around 190,000 clones, with 80% occurring only once. The TCR sequence derives from a man in his 60s with acute or convalescent COVID-19. Sequences were obtained from peripheral blood.

The CDR3 DNA reads TGTGCCAGCAGTACGGGACAGGGGGGGAATAGCAATCAGCCCCAGCATTTT. Translating it yields CASSTGQGGNSNQPQHF. The rearrangement uses TRBV2 and TRBJ1-5; 11 positions agree with TRBD1. Germline V gene sequence: CDR1 SNHLY, CDR2 FYNNEI. V lost 5 bases, J lost 0 bases, and 6 bases stayed unmatched. This CDR3 is built from 17 residues.